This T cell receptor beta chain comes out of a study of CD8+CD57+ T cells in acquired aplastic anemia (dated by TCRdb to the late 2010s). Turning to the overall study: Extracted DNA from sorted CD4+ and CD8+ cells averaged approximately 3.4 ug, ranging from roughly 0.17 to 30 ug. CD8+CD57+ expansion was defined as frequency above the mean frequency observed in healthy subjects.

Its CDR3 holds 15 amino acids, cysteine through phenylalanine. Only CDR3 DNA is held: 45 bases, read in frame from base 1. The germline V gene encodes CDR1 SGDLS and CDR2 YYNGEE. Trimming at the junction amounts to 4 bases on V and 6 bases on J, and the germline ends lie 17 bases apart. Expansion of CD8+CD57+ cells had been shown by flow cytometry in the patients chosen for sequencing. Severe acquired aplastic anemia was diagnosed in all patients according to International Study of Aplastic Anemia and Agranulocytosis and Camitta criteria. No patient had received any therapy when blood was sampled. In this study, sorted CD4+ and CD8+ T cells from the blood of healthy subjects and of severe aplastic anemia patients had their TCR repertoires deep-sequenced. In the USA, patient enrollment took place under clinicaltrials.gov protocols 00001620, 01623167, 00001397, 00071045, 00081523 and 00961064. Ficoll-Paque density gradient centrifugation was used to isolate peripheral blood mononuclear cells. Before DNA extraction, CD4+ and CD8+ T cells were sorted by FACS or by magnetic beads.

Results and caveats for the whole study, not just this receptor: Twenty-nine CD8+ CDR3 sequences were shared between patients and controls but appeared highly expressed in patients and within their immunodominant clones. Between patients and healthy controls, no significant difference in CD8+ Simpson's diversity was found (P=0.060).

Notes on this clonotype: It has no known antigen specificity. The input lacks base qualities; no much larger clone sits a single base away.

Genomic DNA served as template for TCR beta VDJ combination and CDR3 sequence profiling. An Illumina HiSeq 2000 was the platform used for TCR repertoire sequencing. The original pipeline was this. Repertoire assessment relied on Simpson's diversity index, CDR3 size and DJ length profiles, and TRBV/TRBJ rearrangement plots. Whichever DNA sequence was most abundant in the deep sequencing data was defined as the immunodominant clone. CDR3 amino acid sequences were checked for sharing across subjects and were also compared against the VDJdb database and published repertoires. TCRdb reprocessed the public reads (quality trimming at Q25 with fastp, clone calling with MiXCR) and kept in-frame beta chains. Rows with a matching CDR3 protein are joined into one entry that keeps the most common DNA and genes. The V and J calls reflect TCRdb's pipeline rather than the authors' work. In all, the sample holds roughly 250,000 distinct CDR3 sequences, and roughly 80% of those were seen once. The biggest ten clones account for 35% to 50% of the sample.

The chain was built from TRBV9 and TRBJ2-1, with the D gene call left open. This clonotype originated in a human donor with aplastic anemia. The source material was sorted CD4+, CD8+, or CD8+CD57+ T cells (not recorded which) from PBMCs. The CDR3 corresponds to CASSLGSGACNEQFF. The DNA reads TGTGCCAGCAGCCTAGGTAGTGGAGCCTGCAATGAGCAGTTCTTC.